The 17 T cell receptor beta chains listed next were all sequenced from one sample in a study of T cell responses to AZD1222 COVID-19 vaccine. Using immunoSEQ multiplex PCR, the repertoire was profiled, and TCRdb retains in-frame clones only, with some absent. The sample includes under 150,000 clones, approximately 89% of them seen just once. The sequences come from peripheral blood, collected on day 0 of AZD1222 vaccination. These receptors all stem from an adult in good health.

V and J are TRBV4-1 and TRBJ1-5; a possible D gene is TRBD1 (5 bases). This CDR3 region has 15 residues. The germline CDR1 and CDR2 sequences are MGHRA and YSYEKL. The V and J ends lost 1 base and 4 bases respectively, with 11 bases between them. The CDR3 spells CASSQVGRTNQPQHF. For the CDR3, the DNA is TGCGCCAGCAGCCAAGTCGGCAGGACAAATCAGCCCCAGCATTTT.

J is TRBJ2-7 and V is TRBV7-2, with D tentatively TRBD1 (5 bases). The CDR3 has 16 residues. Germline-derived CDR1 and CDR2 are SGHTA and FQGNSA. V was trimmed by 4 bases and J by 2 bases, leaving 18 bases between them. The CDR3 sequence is CASSSPFGAGTYEQYF. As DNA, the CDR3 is TGTGCCAGCAGCTCACCTTTTGGGGCCGGCACCTACGAGCAGTACTTC.

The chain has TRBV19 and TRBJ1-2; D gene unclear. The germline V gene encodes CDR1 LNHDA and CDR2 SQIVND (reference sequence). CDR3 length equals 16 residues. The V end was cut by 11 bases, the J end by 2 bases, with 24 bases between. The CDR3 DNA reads TGTGCCGCCAGTAATAATCGCCGCTCAGGCAACTATGGCTACACCTTC. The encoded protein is CAASNNRRSGNYGYTF.

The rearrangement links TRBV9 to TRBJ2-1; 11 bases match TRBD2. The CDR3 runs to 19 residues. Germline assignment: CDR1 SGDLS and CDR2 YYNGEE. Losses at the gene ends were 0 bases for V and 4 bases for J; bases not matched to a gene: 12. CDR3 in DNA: TGTGCCAGCAGCGTAGACCCATTGAGGGGGACTAGCGGATACAATGAGCAGTTCTTC. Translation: CASSVDPLRGTSGYNEQFF.

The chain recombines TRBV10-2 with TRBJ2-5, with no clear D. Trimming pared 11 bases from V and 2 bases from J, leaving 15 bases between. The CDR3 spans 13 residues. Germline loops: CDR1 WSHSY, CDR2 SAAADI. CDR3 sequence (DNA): TGCGCCGCCAGCATACGGAGACAAGAGACCCAGTACTTC. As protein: CAASIRRQETQYF.

The CDR3 sequence is CASSLISTGGGYGYTF. The CDR3 bases are TGTGCCAGCAGCTTGATATCGACAGGGGGTGGCTATGGCTACACCTTC. The chain uses TRBV5-4 and TRBJ1-2; TRBD1 aligns across 9 bases. Germline trimming cut 1 base from V and 4 bases from J; bases unmatched to any gene: 8. Germline V CDR1 and CDR2: SGHNT, YYREEE (reference sequence). The CDR3 length is 16 residues.

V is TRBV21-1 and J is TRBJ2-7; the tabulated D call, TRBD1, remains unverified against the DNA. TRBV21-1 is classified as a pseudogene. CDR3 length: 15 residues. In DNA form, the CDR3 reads TGTGCCAGCAGCAATCCAGACAGGAGTAGCAACGAGCAGTACTTC. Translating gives CASSNPDRSSNEQYF.

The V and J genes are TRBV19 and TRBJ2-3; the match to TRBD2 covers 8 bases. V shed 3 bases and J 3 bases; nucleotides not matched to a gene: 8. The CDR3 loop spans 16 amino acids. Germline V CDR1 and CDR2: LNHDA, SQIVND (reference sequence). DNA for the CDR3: TGTGCCAGTAGTATCTTCGGGAGGGCCAAGACAGATACGCAGTATTTT. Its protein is CASSIFGRAKTDTQYF.

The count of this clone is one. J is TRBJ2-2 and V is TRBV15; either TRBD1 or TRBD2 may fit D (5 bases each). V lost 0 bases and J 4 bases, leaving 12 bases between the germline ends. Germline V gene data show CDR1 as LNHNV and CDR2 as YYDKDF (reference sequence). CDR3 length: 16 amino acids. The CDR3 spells CATSRDGWGSTGELFF. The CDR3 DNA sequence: TGTGCCACCAGCAGAGATGGCTGGGGGAGCACCGGGGAGCTGTTTTTT.

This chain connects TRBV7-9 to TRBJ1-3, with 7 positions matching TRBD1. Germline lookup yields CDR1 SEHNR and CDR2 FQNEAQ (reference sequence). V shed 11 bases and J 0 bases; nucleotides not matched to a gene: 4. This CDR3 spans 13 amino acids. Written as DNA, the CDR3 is TGTGCCTCCAGGGGGTCCTCTGGAAACACCATATATTTT. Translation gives CASRGSSGNTIYF.

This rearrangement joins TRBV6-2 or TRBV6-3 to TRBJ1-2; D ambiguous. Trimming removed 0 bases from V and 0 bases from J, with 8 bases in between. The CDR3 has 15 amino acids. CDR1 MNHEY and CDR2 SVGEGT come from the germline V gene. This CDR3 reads CASSYSFSTNYGYTF. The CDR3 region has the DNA TGTGCCAGCAGTTACTCGTTCAGCACTAACTATGGCTACACCTTC.

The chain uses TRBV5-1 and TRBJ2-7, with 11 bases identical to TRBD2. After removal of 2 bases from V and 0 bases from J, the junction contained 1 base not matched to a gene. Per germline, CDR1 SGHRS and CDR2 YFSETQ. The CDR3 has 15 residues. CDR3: CASSFGTSGSYEQYF. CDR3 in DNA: TGCGCCAGCAGCTTCGGGACTAGCGGCTCCTACGAGCAGTACTTC.

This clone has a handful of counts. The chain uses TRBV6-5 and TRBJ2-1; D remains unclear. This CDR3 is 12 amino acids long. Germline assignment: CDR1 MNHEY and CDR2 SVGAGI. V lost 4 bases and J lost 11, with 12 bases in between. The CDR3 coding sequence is TGTGCCAGCAGTTCCTTAACATGGAAGCAGTTCTTC. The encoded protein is CASSSLTWKQFF.

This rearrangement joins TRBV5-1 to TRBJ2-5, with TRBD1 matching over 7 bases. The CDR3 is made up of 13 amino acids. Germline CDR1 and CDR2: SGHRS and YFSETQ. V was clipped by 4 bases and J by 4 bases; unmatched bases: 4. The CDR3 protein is CASSIDRVETQYF. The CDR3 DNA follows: TGCGCCAGCAGCATTGACAGGGTAGAGACCCAGTACTTC.

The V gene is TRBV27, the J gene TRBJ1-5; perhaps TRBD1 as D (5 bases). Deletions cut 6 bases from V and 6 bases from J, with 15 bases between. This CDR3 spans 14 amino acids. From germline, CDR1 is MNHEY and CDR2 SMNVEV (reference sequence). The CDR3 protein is CASRDSPNTQPQHF. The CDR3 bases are TGTGCCAGCAGAGACAGCCCTAATACTCAGCCCCAGCATTTT.

DNA of the CDR3: TGCGCCAGCAGCCAACTACAGGGGGAGACATATGGCTACACCTTC. This codes for CASSQLQGETYGYTF. V gene TRBV4-3 combines with J gene TRBJ1-2; 8 bases match TRBD1. Germline CDR1 LGHNA, CDR2 YSLEER. The V gene end was trimmed by 2 bases and the J gene end by 5 bases; junction bases not matched to a gene: 7. The CDR3 length is 15 residues.

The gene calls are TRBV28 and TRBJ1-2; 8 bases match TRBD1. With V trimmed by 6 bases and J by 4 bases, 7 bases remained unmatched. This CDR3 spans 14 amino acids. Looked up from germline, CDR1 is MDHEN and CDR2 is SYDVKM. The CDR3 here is CASRTTGVLYGYTF. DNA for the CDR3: TGTGCCAGCAGGACGACAGGGGTCCTCTATGGCTACACCTTC.